These 28 T cell receptor beta chains were all obtained from the same sample, sequenced in a study of neoadjuvant anti-PD-1 for oral cavity cancer. Libraries were prepared by immunoSEQ multiplex PCR; TCRdb keeps only in-frame clonotypes and omits some of them. The sample has more than 10,000 clones, about 62% seen once. Sequences were derived from PBMCs, sampled before nivolumab (anti-PD-1) treatment. These receptors all stem from a person between 40 and 85 years old with oral cavity squamous cell carcinoma.

The J gene is TRBJ2-7, the V gene TRBV5-1; a weak D match, TRBD2 (5 bases). The CDR3 is 12 amino acids. Germline CDR1 reads SGHRS; CDR2 reads YFSETQ. The V and J ends lost 4 bases and 3 bases respectively, with 8 bases between them. The CDR3, as DNA: TGCGCCAGCAGCCGCGGGTTCTACGAGCAGTACTTC. Translated: CASSRGFYEQYF.

The chain carries TRBV5-4 and TRBJ1-2; no definite D call. Between the trimmed V and J ends, which lost 4 bases and 4 bases, there was a span of 17 bases. This CDR3 has 15 amino acids. The germline V gene has CDR1 SGHNT and CDR2 YYREEE (reference sequence). Here the CDR3 DNA reads TGTGCCAGCAGCCTCCCCCCCCTAGAAATCTATGGCTACACCTTC. It specifies CASSLPPLEIYGYTF.

The gene calls are TRBV19 and TRBJ2-5, with 9 bases fitting TRBD1. Germline V gene data show CDR1 as LNHDA and CDR2 as SQIVND (reference sequence). Trimming at V came to 2 bases and at J to 5 bases, leaving 9 bases not matched to a gene. This CDR3 comprises 16 residues. The CDR3 DNA follows: TGTGCCAGTAGTATATGGACAGGGGATTCTAGCGAGACCCAGTACTTC. Translating gives CASSIWTGDSSETQYF.

The rearrangement links TRBV7-2 to TRBJ1-4; a weak D match, TRBD1 (6 bases). V lost 3 bases and J lost 7, with 15 bases in between. This CDR3 has 15 residues. Germline loops: CDR1 SGHTA, CDR2 FQGNSA. CDR3 in amino acids: CASSFRRGGGEKLFF. CDR3 in DNA: TGTGCCAGCAGCTTTAGGAGGGGGGGTGGTGAAAAACTGTTTTTT. Together with reference TRBV7-2 and TRBJ1-4, the CDR3 gives the full variable domain: GAGVSQSPSNKVTEKGKDVELRCDPISGHTALYWYRQSLGQGLEFLIYFQGNSAPDKSGLPSDRFSAERTGGSVSTLTIQRTQQEDSAVYLCASSFRRGGGEKLFFGSGTQLSVL.

The J gene is TRBJ1-2, the V gene TRBV6-1; TRBD1 matches 10 bases. J gave up 4 bases and V 7 bases, and 9 bases lay outside the gene matches. CDR3 size: 15 residues. In germline, CDR1 is MNHNS, CDR2 SASEGT. The CDR3 spells CASKDRGEGGYGYTF. As DNA, the CDR3 is TGTGCCAGCAAGGACAGGGGGGAAGGAGGCTATGGCTACACCTTC.

The CDR3 region has the DNA TGTGCCAGCAGTCCCGGAGTGAACTATGGCTACACCTTC. This gives the protein CASSPGVNYGYTF. The rearrangement links TRBV28 to TRBJ1-2; no clear D. Trimming removed 5 bases from V and 2 bases from J, with 9 bases in between. The CDR3 is 13 residues long. Germline values: CDR1 MDHEN, CDR2 SYDVKM.

The rearrangement uses TRBV2 and TRBJ2-7; no definite D call. CDR1 is SNHLY and CDR2 is FYNNEI in the germline V gene. V dropped 5 bases and J dropped 5 bases, with 10 bases sitting between them. This CDR3 comprises 12 residues. CDR3 DNA: TGTGCCAGCAGTCCCCCCGCCCACGAGCAGTACTTC. Protein product: CASSPPAHEQYF.

This chain uses TRBV5-1 with TRBJ2-2; 7 positions agree with TRBD2. Germline CDR1 is SGHRS and CDR2 is YFSETQ. CDR3 length equals 15 residues. The trim removed 5 bases at V and 1 base at J, leaving 5 bases unmatched. The CDR3 is CASSSGGGNTGELFF. The CDR3 nucleotides are TGCGCCAGCAGTTCGGGCGGGGGGAACACCGGGGAGCTGTTTTTT.

CDR3 residues: CASSKTRDRGQPQHF. CDR3 DNA sequence: TGTGCCAGCAGCAAAACCCGGGACAGGGGTCAGCCCCAGCATTTT. The gene calls are TRBV6-5 and TRBJ1-5, with 10 bases lining up with TRBD1. Per germline, CDR1 MNHEY and CDR2 SVGAGI. CDR3 length: 15 amino acids. J lost 6 bases, V lost 6 bases, and 8 bases had no gene match.

There are a few counts of this clone. V and J are TRBV12-5 and TRBJ1-5, with 7 bases that match TRBD1. Germline lookup yields CDR1 LGHNT and CDR2 FRNRAP. The CDR3 has 15 residues. J lost 4 bases, V lost 7 bases, and 10 bases had no gene match. As DNA, the CDR3 is TGTGCTAGTGCCGAGACAGGGTTGGGGAATCAGCCCCAGCATTTT. Translating it yields CASAETGLGNQPQHF. The entire variable domain, with the rest obtained from reference TRBV12-5 and TRBJ1-5, is as follows: DARVTQTPRHKVTEMGQEVTMRCQPILGHNTVFWYRQTMMQGLELLAYFRNRAPLDDSGMPKDRFSAEMPDATLATLKIQPSEPRDSAVYFCASAETGLGNQPQHFGDGTRLSIL.

The chain recombines TRBV28 with TRBJ2-2, with D possibly being TRBD2 (7 bases). CDR3 length equals 15 residues. V lost 3 bases to trimming and J lost 6 bases, with 14 bases between them. CDR1 and CDR2 (germline): MDHEN, SYDVKM. CDR3 region: CASSLGGARPGELFF. The CDR3 coding sequence is TGTGCCAGCAGTTTGGGGGGGGCGAGGCCCGGGGAGCTGTTTTTT.

The rearrangement joins TRBV5-1 to TRBJ1-6; maybe TRBD1 (5 bases). The CDR3 loop spans 14 amino acids. CDR1 is SGHRS and CDR2 is YFSETQ in the germline V gene. Trimming cost V 0 bases and J 7 bases, with 8 bases left between them. The CDR3 DNA follows: TGCGCCAGCAGCTTGGGGGGACGGAATTCACCCCTCCACTTT. The encoded protein is CASSLGGRNSPLHF.

There are a few counts of this clone. The DNA for the CDR3 is TGTGCCAGCTCCTCCGACAGGATCTTTGCGTTCTTC. It codes for CASSSDRIFAFF. The chain carries TRBV18 and TRBJ2-1, with TRBD1 as a possible D gene (6 bases). Germline assignment: CDR1 KGHSH and CDR2 LQKENI. Trimming removed 6 bases from V and 15 bases from J, with 18 bases in between. CDR3 size: 12 residues.

The rearrangement links TRBV29-1 to TRBJ1-1; TRBD1 aligns across 9 bases. This CDR3 is built from 13 residues. Trimming cost V 8 bases and J 4 bases; bases outside gene matches: 8. CDR1 and CDR2 (germline): SQVTM, ANQGSEA. The CDR3 DNA sequence: TGCAGCACCCCGGGACAGGGAGGCACTGAAGCTTTCTTT. As protein: CSTPGQGGTEAFF.

The J gene is TRBJ2-5, the V gene TRBV5-6; 12 bases are a match to TRBD2. Germline CDR1 and CDR2: SGHDT and YYEEEE. Unmatched junction bases numbered 4, after V lost 2 bases and J lost 5 bases. This CDR3 region has 15 residues. The CDR3 is CASSFPSGGAETQYF. In DNA form, the CDR3 reads TGTGCCAGCAGCTTCCCTAGCGGGGGGGCGGAGACCCAGTACTTC.

The chain is built from TRBV2 and TRBJ2-6; 11 bases match TRBD2. Germline assignment: CDR1 SNHLY and CDR2 FYNNEI. The CDR3 has 18 amino acids. V gave up 6 bases and J gave up 4 bases; unmatched junction bases: 11. CDR3 protein: CASREAVAGGPGANVLTF. The CDR3, as DNA: TGTGCCAGCAGGGAGGCAGTAGCGGGAGGGCCCGGGGCCAACGTCCTGACTTTC.

The CDR3 spells CASSLRSPGNTGELFF. The CDR3 bases are TGTGCCAGCAGCTTGCGGAGCCCGGGAAACACCGGGGAGCTGTTTTTT. The chain is built from TRBV7-7 and TRBJ2-2; D is perhaps TRBD2 (5 bases). Germline assignment: CDR1 SSHAT and CDR2 FNYEAQ (reference sequence). Between the trimmed V and J ends, which lost 3 bases and 2 bases, there was a span of 13 bases. The CDR3 length is 16 residues.

This clone has only a few counts. The chain carries TRBV5-1 and TRBJ1-5, with 9 bases fitting TRBD1. The V segment lost 4 bases and the J segment 4 bases; nucleotides outside the gene matches: 6. CDR3 length: 15 amino acids. The germline CDR1 and CDR2 sequences are SGHRS and YFSETQ. This chain's CDR3 is CASSPGQGPNQPQHF. Here the CDR3 DNA reads TGCGCCAGCAGCCCCGGACAGGGGCCGAATCAGCCCCAGCATTTT.

This chain uses TRBV11-3 with TRBJ1-5, with 10 bases matching TRBD1. This CDR3 region has 15 residues. V lost 5 bases, J lost 4 bases, and 5 bases stayed unmatched. The germline V gene has CDR1 SGHNT and CDR2 YENEEA. The CDR3 region is CASSPGQGENQPQHF. CDR3 nucleotides: TGTGCCAGCAGCCCAGGACAGGGGGAAAATCAGCCCCAGCATTTT.

This clone has a handful of counts. This chain uses TRBV7-2 with TRBJ2-7; D ambiguous. From germline, CDR1 is SGHTA and CDR2 FQGNSA. The length of the CDR3 is 14 residues. The ends were cut back, 5 bases at V and 0 bases at J, with 11 bases in the middle. The CDR3 region is CASSAVGGSYEQYF. The CDR3 DNA reads as TGTGCCAGCAGCGCGGTAGGCGGCTCCTACGAGCAGTACTTC.

The chain recombines TRBV7-3 with TRBJ2-1; 10 bases map to TRBD2. The CDR3 consists of 16 residues. V gave up 4 bases and J gave up 7 bases; unmatched junction bases: 10. Germline lookup yields CDR1 SGHTA and CDR2 FQGTGA. CDR3 nucleotides: TGTGCCAGCAGCTCCTCTCTAGCGGGAGATTTTAATGAGCAGTTCTTC. Amino acids: CASSSSLAGDFNEQFF. Variable domain in full (rest from reference TRBV7-3 and TRBJ2-1): GAGVSQTPSNKVTEKGKYVELRCDPISGHTALYWYRQSLGQGPEFLIYFQGTGAADDSGLPNDRFFAVRPEGSVSTLKIQRTERGDSAVYLCASSSSLAGDFNEQFFGPGTRLTVL.

CDR3 DNA sequence: TGTGCCAGCAGCCCTCCCCTGGGACTAGCGGGGGTTACAGATACGCAGTATTTT. It is translated as CASSPPLGLAGVTDTQYF. V is TRBV7-9 and J is TRBJ2-3; 14 positions agree with TRBD2. Trimming cost V 5 bases and J 3 bases; bases outside gene matches: 10. CDR3 length: 18 amino acids. CDR1 and CDR2 from the germline V gene are SEHNR and FQNEAQ (reference sequence).

This clone occurred a few times. The CDR3 here is CASGTETQYF. The CDR3, as DNA: TGCGCCAGCGGGACCGAGACCCAGTACTTC. The chain links TRBV10-2 to TRBJ2-5; D is perhaps TRBD1 or TRBD2 (5 bases each). There are 10 residues in the CDR3. The germline V and J ends were trimmed by 8 bases and 5 bases, with 6 bases remaining between them. Germline V gene data show CDR1 as WSHSY and CDR2 as SAAADI.

V gene TRBV29-1 combines with J gene TRBJ1-6; no definite D call. In germline, CDR1 is SQVTM, CDR2 ANQGSEA. The V gene lost 6 bases and the J gene lost 10 bases, with 16 bases spanning the gap. CDR3 length: 13 residues. CDR3 amino acids: CSVQAGFESPLHF. DNA of the CDR3: TGCAGCGTCCAAGCGGGGTTCGAGTCACCCCTCCACTTT.

This chain joins TRBV6-1 and TRBJ2-4; TRBD1 might be the D (5 bases). Germline V lookup: CDR1 MNHNS, CDR2 SASEGT. This CDR3 contains 16 residues. Trimming pared 4 bases from V and 0 bases from J, leaving 13 bases between. CDR3 amino acids: CASSGGGSQAKNIQYF. The CDR3 coding sequence is TGTGCCAGCAGTGGGGGCGGCAGCCAAGCCAAAAACATTCAGTACTTC.

The chain recombines TRBV5-1 with TRBJ1-1; D is perhaps TRBD1 (5 bases). CDR3 length: 14 amino acids. V was cut by 3 bases and J by 1 base, with 10 bases left in between. CDR1 and CDR2 from the germline V gene are SGHRS and YFSETQ. CDR3 protein: CASSSGPRNTEAFF. The CDR3 nucleotides are TGCGCCAGCAGCTCGGGACCGAGGAACACTGAAGCTTTCTTT.

As DNA, the CDR3 is TGTGCTAGTGGTTTGCCCCGGGACTCCTTCTCCGCCTCCAAGCAGTTCTTC. As protein: CASGLPRDSFSASKQFF. This chain links TRBV12-5 with TRBJ2-1; a possible D gene is TRBD2 (6 bases). The germline V and J ends were trimmed by 2 bases and 11 bases, with 25 bases remaining between them. The CDR3 loop spans 17 amino acids. CDR1 is LGHNT and CDR2 is FRNRAP in the germline V gene.

Here the CDR3 reads CASSEQVGGPQPQHF. The DNA for the CDR3 is TGTGCCAGCAGTGAACAAGTAGGGGGACCTCAGCCCCAGCATTTT. The chain is built from TRBV6-1 and TRBJ1-5, with a weak D call TRBD1 (6 bases). The V and J ends lost 2 bases and 6 bases respectively, with 14 bases between them. Germline V gene lookup returns CDR1 MNHNS and CDR2 SASEGT. The CDR3 has 15 residues.